These 14 T cell receptor beta chains were all obtained from the same sample, sequenced in a study of T cells in Graves' hyperthyroidism and ophthalmopathy. TCR beta CDR3 regions were amplified from RNA transcripts. HTBI primers drove first-round RT-PCR of the TCR CDR3. MiXCR, applied by TCRdb to the multiplex PCR reads, yields one record per CDR3 protein. The repertoire consists of some 600,000 distinct CDR3 sequences, with approximately 14% occurring once and the leading ten covering 5.5% to 7.5%. Sample: blood. The receptors come from a woman in her thirties with Graves' hyperthyroidism that later progressed to Graves' ophthalmopathy.

As regards this clonotype: With a much larger clone just one base away, this may be a read error. V gene TRBV27 combines with J gene TRBJ1-5; a weak D match, TRBD1 (6 bases). V was shortened by 1 base and J by 3 bases, with 13 bases between the two germline ends. The CDR3 loop spans 16 amino acids. CDR1 MNHEY and CDR2 SMNVEV come from the germline V gene (reference sequence). The CDR3, as DNA: TGTGCCAGCAGTTTATGGGGACAAGCTACCAATCAGCCCCAGCATTTT. The encoded protein is CASSLWGQATNQPQHF.

The table lists this clonotype with many counts. The chain links TRBV5-1 to TRBJ2-5; D not certain. CDR1 and CDR2 from the germline V gene are SGHRS and YFSETQ. CDR3 length: 11 amino acids. V lost 5 bases, J lost 3 bases, and 5 bases lay in between. CDR3 protein: CASRAEETQYF. CDR3 nucleotide sequence: TGCGCCAGCAGGGCCGAAGAGACCCAGTACTTC. The entire variable domain, with the rest obtained from reference TRBV5-1 and TRBJ2-5, is as follows: KAGVTQTPRYLIKTRGQQVTLSCSPISGHRSVSWYQQTPGQGLQFLFEYFSETQRNKGNFPGRFSGRQFSNSRSEMNVSTLELGDSALYLCASRAEETQYFGPGTRLLVL.

This clonotype occurred many times. The J gene is TRBJ1-2, the V gene TRBV15; D is possibly TRBD1 (6 bases). Germline V CDR1 and CDR2: LNHNV, YYDKDF (reference sequence). This CDR3 region has 14 residues. V dropped 1 base and J dropped 9 bases, with 15 bases sitting between them. This CDR3 reads CATSRVADSVSYTF. As DNA, the CDR3 is TGTGCCACCAGCAGAGTAGCGGACAGCGTGAGCTACACCTTC.

This clonotype occurred many times. V is TRBV20-1 and J is TRBJ1-5; D unresolved. V lost 6 bases, J lost 0 bases, and 15 bases lay in between. This CDR3 comprises 15 residues. Germline assignment: CDR1 DFQATT and CDR2 SNEGSKA (reference sequence). DNA for the CDR3: TGCAGTGCCAAATGGAACAGCGATAGCAATCAGCCCCAGCATTTT. Amino acids: CSAKWNSDSNQPQHF.

This clonotype was seen more than once but under ten times. J is TRBJ2-7 and V is TRBV4-1, with 10 bases matching TRBD1. V gave up 1 base and J gave up 5 bases; unmatched junction bases: 8. The CDR3 is 16 residues long. Germline loops: CDR1 MGHRA, CDR2 YSYEKL. The CDR3 region has the DNA TGCGCCAGCAGCCAAGGCCGCGGGACAGGGGACCACGAGCAGTACTTC. Protein: CASSQGRGTGDHEQYF.

This clonotype was counted at least ten times. The J gene is TRBJ2-2, the V gene TRBV10-3; D not resolved. The V and J ends lost 4 bases and 1 base respectively, with 10 bases between them. The CDR3 is made up of 15 amino acids. Germline lookup yields CDR1 ENHRY and CDR2 SYGVKD. The CDR3 spells CAISGRWMNTGELFF. The CDR3 DNA is TGTGCCATCAGTGGGCGGTGGATGAACACCGGGGAGCTGTTTTTT.

This clonotype was seen many times. The chain couples TRBV5-1 to TRBJ2-1, with TRBD2 matching 12 bases. With V trimmed by 5 bases and J by 9 bases, 9 bases remained unmatched. The germline V gene has CDR1 SGHRS and CDR2 YFSETQ. This CDR3 region has 15 residues. The CDR3 loop reads CASSSSGRAESEQFF. In nucleotides, the CDR3 is TGCGCCAGCAGTTCTAGCGGGAGGGCTGAAAGTGAGCAGTTCTTC.

The sample holds many counts of this clonotype. The rearrangement links TRBV20-1 to TRBJ2-2, with a tentative D call TRBD2 (6 bases). Germline loops: CDR1 DFQATT, CDR2 SNEGSKA (reference sequence). With 0 bases removed from V and 0 bases from J, the gap between germline ends came to 8 bases. This CDR3 contains 15 residues. CDR3 sequence reads: CSARDSGANTGELFF. Here the CDR3 DNA reads TGCAGTGCTAGAGATAGCGGCGCGAACACCGGGGAGCTGTTTTTT.

The table lists this clonotype with many counts. The V gene is TRBV20-1, the J gene TRBJ1-5, with 8 bases fitting TRBD1. Trimming at V came to 6 bases and at J to 1 base, leaving 5 bases not matched to a gene. Germline assignment: CDR1 DFQATT and CDR2 SNEGSKA (reference sequence). CDR3 length: 14 residues. The CDR3 sequence: CSARTGQSNQPQHF. The CDR3 coding sequence is TGCAGTGCAAGGACAGGGCAGAGCAATCAGCCCCAGCATTTT.

This clonotype has a count of ten or more. This chain uses TRBV27 with TRBJ1-5; D ambiguous. V gave up 6 bases and J gave up 3 bases, with 9 bases separating them. Germline V CDR1 and CDR2: MNHEY, SMNVEV (reference sequence). The CDR3 covers 13 residues. The CDR3 nucleotides are TGTGCCAGCAGCGGACGGAACAATCAGCCCCAGCATTTT. As protein: CASSGRNNQPQHF.

This clonotype was observed many times. The J gene is TRBJ1-6, the V gene TRBV15; D remains unclear. The V gene's germline CDR1 is LNHNV and CDR2 YYDKDF (reference sequence). The V gene lost 0 bases and the J gene lost 6 bases, with 15 bases spanning the gap. This CDR3 region has 17 residues. Here the CDR3 reads CATSRDPPGESNSPLHF. Here the CDR3 DNA reads TGTGCCACCAGCAGAGATCCTCCCGGGGAAAGTAATTCACCCCTCCACTTT.

In its sample, this clonotype was seen once. A much larger clone is a single base away; this may be a read error. The CDR3 bases are TGTGCCAGCAGCCAAGATGGAGATGAGCAGTTCTTC. Its protein product is CASSQDGDEQFF. This rearrangement joins TRBV3-1 to TRBJ2-1; D gene unclear. This CDR3 has 12 residues. Trimming took off 0 bases at V and 8 bases at J, with 5 bases between the two ends. Germline CDR1 LGHDT, CDR2 YNNKEL (reference sequence).

This clonotype was found a few times. V is TRBV19 and J is TRBJ1-1; possible D gene TRBD1, 5 bases. The germline CDR1 and CDR2 sequences are LNHDA and SQIVND (reference sequence). Trimming left V 5 bases short and J 4 bases short, with 20 bases between. The CDR3 sequence is 16 residues long. The CDR3 loop is CASSPGLLRGGTEAFF. The CDR3 coding sequence is TGTGCCAGTAGTCCGGGACTCCTCCGGGGGGGCACTGAAGCTTTCTTT. Full variable domain (missing parts from reference TRBV19 and TRBJ1-1): DGGITQSPKYLFRKEGQNVTLSCEQNLNHDAMYWYRQDPGQGLRLIYYSQIVNDFQKGDIAEGYSVSREKKESFPLTVTSAQKNPTAFYLCASSPGLLRGGTEAFFGQGTRLTVV.

The chain has TRBV18 and TRBJ2-7; no definite D call. This CDR3 is built from 14 residues. The germline V gene has CDR1 KGHSH and CDR2 LQKENI. Between the trimmed V and J ends, which lost 2 bases and 0 bases, there was a span of 8 bases. CDR3 residues: CASSPGSSSYEQYF. Written as DNA, the CDR3 is TGTGCCAGCTCACCAGGTAGCTCCTCCTACGAGCAGTACTTC.